Given below is one TCR beta chain in context. Its target is not known. The data originate from a study of long-term antiretroviral therapy in people with HIV. J lost 5 bases, V lost 4 bases, and 10 bases had no gene match. In germline, CDR1 is SGHTA, CDR2 FQGNSA. The CDR3 covers 16 residues. Points from the study as a whole: Relative to control repertoires, HIV repertoires exhibited narrower CDR3 length ranges.

The libraries were made with immunoSEQ v3.0 at survey level. Sequencing used immunoSEQ multiplex PCR; TCRdb keeps in-frame clones, though not all of them. Here the sample spans tens of thousands of clones, about 87% being singletons. This TCR was sampled from a man aged 45-65 years with HIV. The chain carries TRBV7-2 and TRBJ2-5; 10 bases line up with TRBD2. This sample comprised unsorted PBMCs, obtained 3.2 years before starting antiretroviral therapy. In DNA, the CDR3 is TGTGCCAGCAGCTCCTATTCTAGCGGGGGTGGGGAGACCCAGTACTTC. Residues: CASSSYSSGGGETQYF.